This entry is about one T cell receptor (beta chain). What it binds is unknown. One tube held mixed TRB-A and TRB-B primer pools for touch-down PCR. One entry per CDR3 protein, without DNA, is what TCRdb gives after re-calling the multiplex PCR reads. This table lists fewer than 4,000 distinct CDR3 sequences. CDR3 length: 12 residues. Looked up from germline, CDR1 is DFQATT and CDR2 is SNEGSKA (reference sequence). This record comes from a study of T cell clusters in autoimmune cytopenias. Study overall: Per sample, median TRB depth was approximately 50,000 reads, yielding a median roughly 2,200 distinct clonotypes. The study's findings and limits: A dominant lymphoma-associated repertoire apparently masked the cluster-lack signature in secondary cytopenia versus chronic lymphocytic leukemia. Physiological T cell clusters of healthy donors were apparently absent in primary autoimmune cytopenia patients. Functional roles of the in silico T cell clusters still await experimental validation.

TRB was amplified from about 260 ng of peripheral blood genomic DNA per sample. This receptor was identified in a human donor with an autoimmune cytopenia or autoimmune hepatitis (not recorded which). V is TRBV20-1 and J is TRBJ1-4. Sequenced material: peripheral blood. The CDR3: CSVKAVDEKLFF.